Listed below are T cell receptor beta chains from one sample, sequenced in a study of T cell repertoires in cytomegalovirus infection. TCRdb called the reads again in MiXCR, with one record for every CDR3 protein. In the table there are around 570,000 distinct CDR3 sequences, over 35% of which are singletons. The antigens for these receptors are not known. This sample comprised cultured PBMCs, obtained from culture after CMV antigen stimulation. Every receptor here comes from a human donor in good health (CMV status not recorded). Some clones in this sample may be carry-over from other donors' samples. The CDR3 runs from the conserved cysteine through the conserved F or W. The D gene is left open where the match is weak. Size is omitted from some rows. Given values are once, few, many or a class for expanded clones.

J gene | D gene | V gene | clone size | CDR3 DNA | CDR3 protein
TRBJ2-2 | . | TRBV7-2 | few | TGTGCCAGCAGCTTAGTAGGCCTAGCGCCAACCGGGGAGCTGTTTTTT | CASSLVGLAPTGELFF
TRBJ2-3 | TRBD2 | TRBV5-1 | . | TGCGCCAGCAGCTTGGCCTATGCGGGGGGGCCGTCAGATACGCAGTATTTT | CASSLAYAGGPSDTQYF
TRBJ2-3 | . | TRBV2 | . | TGTGCCAGCAGTGAATTGGGCACAGATACGCAGTATTTT | CASSELGTDTQYF
TRBJ2-1 | . | TRBV11-2 | . | TGTGCCAGCAGCTTAGCCCGGGGCCCCTTATACAATGAGCAGTTCTTC | CASSLARGPLYNEQFF
TRBJ2-1 | TRBD2 | TRBV7-9 | . | TGTGCCAGCAGCTATCGGACTAGCAGGGTAAATGAGCAGTTCTTC | CASSYRTSRVNEQFF
TRBJ1-2 | . | TRBV6-5 | few | TGTGCCAGCAGTCTCCAGGACAACAACTATGGCTACACCTTC | CASSLQDNNYGYTF
TRBJ2-1 | TRBD1 | TRBV29-1 | . | TGCAGCGTCCTGGGCAGGACAGGCCCCATCAATGAGCAGTTCTTC | CSVLGRTGPINEQFF
TRBJ2-3 | . | TRBV6-6 | . | TGTGCCAGCAGTTACGGTCAGCCCACAGATACGCAGTATTTT | CASSYGQPTDTQYF
TRBJ1-1 | . | TRBV7-8 | . | TGTGCCAGCAGCACGTCGTACACTGAAGCTTTCTTT | CASSTSYTEAFF
TRBJ1-2 | . | TRBV20-1 | few | TGCAGTGCTAGGAACAGGGACTATGGCTACACCTTC | CSARNRDYGYTF
TRBJ1-5 | TRBD1 | TRBV12-3/TRBV12-4 | . | TGTGCCAGCAGTCGGAGGGACAGTCGTAGCAATCAGCCCCAGCATTTT | CASSRRDSRSNQPQHF
TRBJ1-5 | TRBD1 | TRBV7-9 | . | TGTGCCAGCACGGACAGGGCCAATCAGCCCCAGCATTTT | CASTDRANQPQHF